Shown below are 17 T cell receptor beta chains from a single sample sequenced in a study of Graves' ophthalmopathy and Graves' hyperthyroidism. Using RNA transcripts, the TCR beta CDR3 regions were amplified. The authors performed first-round RT-PCR with HTBI primers and then a second-round multiplex PCR. In TCRdb, the multiplex PCR reads were re-called with MiXCR into one record per CDR3 protein. This sample has 580,000 or so distinct CDR3 sequences; about 40% occur once, and the top ten carry about 4.6%. The source material was peripheral blood or thyroid tissue (not recorded which). Receptors originate from an adult man with Graves' hyperthyroidism.

This clonotype occurred a few times. The chain links TRBV11-2 to TRBJ2-2; D ambiguous. This CDR3 has 13 amino acids. Trimming took off 5 bases at V and 5 bases at J, with 9 bases between the two ends. The germline V gene has CDR1 SGHAT and CDR2 FQNNGV. The CDR3 here is CASSQPPTGELFF. DNA of the CDR3: TGTGCCAGCAGCCAGCCCCCGACCGGGGAGCTGTTTTTT. The full variable domain, with the rest looked up from reference TRBV11-2 and TRBJ2-2, is EAGVAQSPRYKIIEKRQSVAFWCNPISGHATLYWYQQILGQGPKLLIQFQNNGVVDDSQLPKDRFSAERLKGVDSTLKIQPAKLEDSAVYLCASSQPPTGELFFGEGSRLTVL.

V gene TRBV7-3 combines with J gene TRBJ1-1; the D gene is possibly TRBD1 (5 bases). The CDR3 sequence is 16 residues long. Germline V gives CDR1 SGHTA, CDR2 FQGTGA. V shed 8 bases and J shed 6 bases, with 25 bases lying between them. The chain's CDR3 is CASSPQTDISTPEAFF. In DNA form, the CDR3 reads TGTGCCAGCTCACCACAAACGGACATATCGACCCCTGAAGCTTTCTTT.

This clonotype was recorded a few times. The chain employs TRBV28 and TRBJ1-1, with D unclear. Trimming removed 5 bases at V and 1 base at J, with 8 bases between. Germline assignment: CDR1 MDHEN and CDR2 SYDVKM. This CDR3 contains 13 residues. DNA of the CDR3: TGTGCCAGCAGTCAGCCCCAGAACACTGAAGCTTTCTTT. Translation gives CASSQPQNTEAFF.

This clonotype has at least ten counts. The gene calls are TRBV7-2 and TRBJ2-7; D assignment may be TRBD1 or TRBD2 (5 bases each). Germline V gene sequence: CDR1 SGHTA, CDR2 FQGNSA. CDR3 size: 15 residues. V lost 5 bases and J 0 bases, leaving 14 bases between the germline ends. The CDR3 DNA is TGTGCCAGCAGCCCCAGGGCAGGGACCTCCTACGAGCAGTACTTC. Protein: CASSPRAGTSYEQYF.

As regards this clonotype: Being one base from a much bigger clone, this may be a read error. Without the conserved terminal phenylalanine or tryptophan, this CDR3 likely stems from a read error. The rearrangement uses TRBV7-8 and TRBJ1-3; 7 bases match TRBD1. Germline assignment: CDR1 SGHVS and CDR2 FQNEAQ. This CDR3 comprises 17 residues. V shed 2 bases and J 0 bases; nucleotides not matched to a gene: 7. The CDR3 protein is CASSLTFRGNSGNTIYL. For the CDR3, the DNA is TGTGCCAGCAGCTTAACCTTCAGGGGGAACTCTGGAAACACCATATATCTT.

On this clonotype: This may arise from a read error, as a much more abundant clone is one base away. The chain combines TRBV7-6 with TRBJ2-2; tentative D call: TRBD2 (5 bases). This CDR3 region has 15 residues. V lost 1 base and J lost 5, with 11 bases in between. Germline CDR1 reads SGHVS; CDR2 reads FNYEAQ. CDR3 DNA sequence: TGTGCCAGCAGCTTAGAACTAACGGGGACCGGGGAGCTGTTTTTT. Protein sequence: CASSLELTGTGELFF.

The rearrangement uses TRBV20-1 and TRBJ1-2; 11 nucleotides match TRBD1. The CDR3 has 15 amino acids. J was trimmed by 4 bases and V by 0 bases; bases with no gene match: 4. Germline V gene sequence: CDR1 DFQATT, CDR2 SNEGSKA (reference sequence). The CDR3 nucleotides read TGCAGTGCTAGAGATCGGGGACAGGGGGGCTATGGCTACACCTTC. Protein product: CSARDRGQGGYGYTF.

This clonotype was detected ten times or more. This chain joins TRBV6-1 and TRBJ2-5, with D maybe TRBD1 (5 bases). This CDR3 has 14 residues. Trimming took off 2 bases at V and 10 bases at J, with 17 bases between the two ends. Germline V lookup: CDR1 MNHNS, CDR2 SASEGT. CDR3 in DNA: TGTGCCAGCAGTGAAATCTGGGGCAAGACTGTCCAGTACTTC. As protein: CASSEIWGKTVQYF.

The chain joins TRBV19 to TRBJ2-7; 8 bases agree with TRBD1. This CDR3 contains 17 residues. Unmatched junction bases numbered 10, after V lost 2 bases and J lost 1 base. Per the germline V gene, CDR1 is LNHDA and CDR2 is SQIVND (reference sequence). This CDR3 reads CASSIYPGGSTSYEQYF. Written as DNA, the CDR3 is TGTGCCAGTAGTATATACCCAGGGGGCTCGACTTCCTACGAGCAGTACTTC.

V is TRBV10-3 and J is TRBJ2-5, with D possibly TRBD1 on 5 matching bases. The CDR3 loop spans 10 amino acids. V lost 9 bases and J lost 4, with 6 bases in between. From germline, CDR1 is ENHRY and CDR2 SYGVKD. The CDR3 bases are TGTGCCATTGGGGCAGAGACCCAGTACTTC. This translates into CAIGAETQYF.

By share, this clonotype counts as medium-sized (0.01 to 0.1%). The gene calls are TRBV29-1 and TRBJ1-4; D is undetermined. This CDR3 spans 12 amino acids. Trimming left V 4 bases short and J 0 bases short, with 3 bases between. The germline CDR1 and CDR2 sequences are SQVTM and ANQGSEA. DNA of the CDR3: TGCAGCGTTGGGACAACTAATGAAAAACTGTTTTTT. Protein: CSVGTTNEKLFF.

The chain has TRBV19 and TRBJ1-2, with 7 bases that match TRBD1. The CDR3 extends over 17 amino acids. V gave up 9 bases and J gave up 4 bases; unmatched junction bases: 20. In germline, CDR1 is LNHDA, CDR2 SQIVND (reference sequence). This CDR3 reads CASSVRVRGSGTYGYTF. The CDR3 DNA is TGTGCCAGCAGCGTAAGGGTCAGGGGGTCCGGGACCTATGGCTACACCTTC. The variable domain in full, completed from reference TRBV19 and TRBJ1-2, reads DGGITQSPKYLFRKEGQNVTLSCEQNLNHDAMYWYRQDPGQGLRLIYYSQIVNDFQKGDIAEGYSVSREKKESFPLTVTSAQKNPTAFYLCASSVRVRGSGTYGYTFGSGTRLTVV.

The rearrangement links TRBV5-1 to TRBJ1-5, with 7 bases lining up with TRBD1. The CDR3 consists of 16 residues. Germline V gene lookup returns CDR1 SGHRS and CDR2 YFSETQ. Trimming took 4 bases from V and 11 from J; bases not matched to a gene: 18. CDR3 in amino acids: CASSARDRWSQETQHF. CDR3 nucleotides: TGCGCCAGCAGCGCCCGGGACAGATGGTCCCAAGAGACCCAGCATTTT. Drawing the rest from reference TRBV5-1 and TRBJ1-5, the complete variable domain is KAGVTQTPRYLIKTRGQQVTLSCSPISGHRSVSWYQQTPGQGLQFLFEYFSETQRNKGNFPGRFSGRQFSNSRSEMNVSTLELGDSALYLCASSARDRWSQETQHFGDGTRLSIL.

This clonotype has a count of ten or more. This rearrangement joins TRBV7-2 to TRBJ2-6, with D tentatively TRBD2 (7 bases). V was shortened by 1 base and J by 1 base, with 17 bases between the two germline ends. The CDR3 covers 19 residues. From germline, CDR1 is SGHTA and CDR2 FQGNSA. The CDR3 DNA is TGTGCCAGCAGCTTAGTAGTAGGGGGGGCACGGTCTGGGGCCAACGTCCTGACTTTC. Translation gives CASSLVVGGARSGANVLTF.

Ten or more counts support this clonotype. The chain uses TRBV7-8 and TRBJ2-7, with D maybe TRBD1 (5 bases). This CDR3 has 14 residues. Germline V gene data show CDR1 as SGHVS and CDR2 as FQNEAQ. The V gene lost 5 bases and the J gene lost 0 bases, with 11 bases spanning the gap. The CDR3 sequence is CASSPQDGSYEQYF. For the CDR3, the DNA is TGTGCCAGCAGCCCACAGGACGGCTCCTACGAGCAGTACTTC.

The chain uses TRBV7-9 and TRBJ1-2, with 10 nucleotides matching TRBD1. The CDR3 runs to 15 residues. Losses at the gene ends were 7 bases for V and 2 bases for J; bases not matched to a gene: 7. Germline V gene lookup returns CDR1 SEHNR and CDR2 FQNEAQ (reference sequence). CDR3 amino acids: CASITGGQGNYGYTF. The CDR3 nucleotides are TGTGCCAGCATCACAGGGGGACAGGGGAACTATGGCTACACCTTC.

V is TRBV28 and J is TRBJ2-5, with 11 bases aligning to TRBD2. With V trimmed by 4 bases and J by 4 bases, 5 bases remained unmatched. There are 15 residues in the CDR3. CDR1 and CDR2 from the germline V gene are MDHEN and SYDVKM. The CDR3 loop is CASSSLAGEGETQYF. Written as DNA, the CDR3 is TGTGCCAGCAGTTCACTAGCGGGGGAGGGAGAGACCCAGTACTTC.